The rows below give T cell receptor beta chains drawn from one sample of a study of metastatic and nonmetastatic thyroid tumors. MiXCR was used by TCRdb to re-call the PCR reads. Among fewer than 15,000 clones listed, about 29% were seen once. What was sequenced was tumor tissue. These receptors were collected from a male donor with papillary thyroid cancer or a benign thyroid nodule (not recorded which). Some clones in this sample may be carry-over from other donors' samples. The CDR3 runs from the conserved cysteine through the conserved F or W. A D gene is named only where the DNA matches it firmly. Clone size, where shown, is once, few, many, or a class for clones that have expanded.

clone_size	cdr3_length	j_call	d_call	v_call	cdr3_aa	cdr3_nt
-	14	TRBJ1-2	-	TRBV20-1	CSARSAQAMYGYTF	TGCAGTGCTAGATCGGCACAGGCTATGTATGGCTACACCTTC
many	13	TRBJ2-2	-	TRBV29-1	CSVVDEGAGELFF	TGCAGCGTCGTCGACGAGGGGGCCGGGGAGCTGTTTTTT
many	15	TRBJ1-1	-	TRBV7-2	CASSLASGGGTEAFF	TGTGCCAGCAGCTTAGCGTCCGGGGGCGGCACTGAAGCTTTCTTT
-	12	TRBJ1-4	-	TRBV6-5	CASSQARGGLFF	TGTGCCAGCAGCCAGGCTCGGGGGGGACTGTTTTTT
many	14	TRBJ1-2	-	TRBV9	CASSAGDLGKGYTF	TGTGCCAGCAGCGCCGGGGACTTAGGGAAGGGCTACACCTTC
many	14	TRBJ2-3	-	TRBV5-6	CASSLGASTDTQYF	TGTGCCAGCAGCTTGGGGGCTAGCACAGATACGCAGTATTTT
-	15	TRBJ2-7	TRBD2	TRBV9	CASIVDEGGRYEQYF	TGTGCCAGCATCGTAGACGAGGGCGGGAGATACGAGCAGTACTTC
many	15	TRBJ2-7	TRBD2	TRBV11-2	CASSFLAGGTYEQYF	TGTGCCAGCAGCTTTCTAGCGGGGGGCACCTACGAGCAGTACTTC
-	15	TRBJ2-2	-	TRBV5-1	CASSLGIQVTGELFF	TGCGCCAGCAGCTTGGGTATACAGGTTACCGGGGAGCTGTTTTTT
many	14	TRBJ1-6	-	TRBV27	CASSLQPQIPTLHF	TGTGCCAGCAGTTTGCAGCCCCAGATTCCGACCCTCCACTTT